This TCR beta chain was captured in a study of T cells in narcolepsy. This clone was seen just once. The CDR3 runs 15 residues. Only in-frame clones appear in the TCRdb table, and some are missing; sequencing was by immunoSEQ multiplex PCR. The repertoire holds 27,000 or so clones, around nine tenths seen once, with around 1.1% in the top ten. Sequenced input: CD45RA- memory CD4+ T cells from PBMCs. V usage is TRBV21-1 and J usage is TRBJ1-1; TRBD1, the table's D call, was not compared with the DNA. TRBV21-1 represents a pseudogene. The receptor was derived from a human donor with narcolepsy. The CDR3 DNA is TGTGCCAGCAGCTTTAGGACAGGGGGGGACACTGAAGCTTTCTTT. This sequence encodes CASSFRTGGDTEAFF.